A selection of T cell receptor beta chains follows, all from one sample in a study of CD8+ T cells in alopecia areata. The method was immunoSEQ multiplex PCR; TCRdb's version includes in-frame clones alone and lacks a portion of them. The data show 150,000 to 200,000 clones, 50% to 60% seen once. Sequenced material: CD4+ T cells sorted from blood, taken at week 0. Every receptor here comes from a human donor with alopecia areata. The CDR3 runs from the conserved cysteine through the conserved F or W. The order of the fields is V gene, J gene, clone size, CDR3 length, D gene, CDR3 DNA, CDR3 protein. D genes are given only for firm matches. The size field is filled for only some rows; it gives once, few, many or a size class.

TRBV6-5,TRBJ2-7,few,14,TRBD2,TGTGCCAGCAAGAGCGGGGACCACTCCTACGAGCAGTACTTC,CASKSGDHSYEQYF
TRBV30,TRBJ1-2,few,12,.,TGTGCCTGGAGTTCTGGGAGTTATGGCTACACCTTC,CAWSSGSYGYTF
TRBV30,TRBJ2-7,.,13,.,TGTGCCTGGACCGGCAGGGTCAAGTACGAGCAGTACTTC,CAWTGRVKYEQYF
TRBV4-1,TRBJ2-5,few,19,.,TGCGCCAGCAGCCAAGAGAGAAATGAGGCATCCCACATTCAAGAGACCCAGTACTTC,CASSQERNEASHIQETQYF
TRBV7-2,TRBJ2-1,.,15,TRBD1,TGTGCCAGCAGACTAGGGACAGACTTGATGGGTGAGCAGTTCTTC,CASRLGTDLMGEQFF
TRBV9,TRBJ2-3,.,14,TRBD2,TGTGCCAGCAGCGAAGCGGGGGGCACAGATACGCAGTATTTT,CASSEAGGTDTQYF
TRBV30,TRBJ2-3,.,17,TRBD1,TGTGCCTGGAGTTCCAGGGGGCTTGTTTCGCGCACAGATACGCAGTATTTT,CAWSSRGLVSRTDTQYF
TRBV7-8,TRBJ1-1,.,11,.,TGTGCCAGCAGCTTTAACGCTGAAGCTTTCTTT,CASSFNAEAFF
TRBV5-1,TRBJ2-3,.,14,.,TGCGCCAGCAGCCCCGGACAGAGCACAGATACGCAGTATTTT,CASSPGQSTDTQYF
TRBV29-1,TRBJ1-1,.,12,.,TGCAGCGTTTCGGACACAGACACTGAAGCTTTCTTT,CSVSDTDTEAFF
TRBV2,TRBJ2-7,.,16,.,TGTGCCAGCAGTGAAGGTACAGGGTTCGTCACCTACGAGCAGTACTTC,CASSEGTGFVTYEQYF
TRBV9,TRBJ2-7,few,15,TRBD2,TGTGCCAGCAGCGTGGGCCGAGCGGGGTATGACGAGCAGTACTTC,CASSVGRAGYDEQYF
TRBV27,TRBJ1-4,.,14,.,TGTGCCAGCAGCCCCGACATTCAGGATGAAAAACTGTTTTTT,CASSPDIQDEKLFF
TRBV6-5,TRBJ1-2,few,12,TRBD1,TGTGCCAGCTTACGGACAGGGTTTGGCTACACCTTC,CASLRTGFGYTF
TRBV11-3,TRBJ2-7,.,13,TRBD1,TGTGCCAGCAAGGGACAGGCAGCCTACGAGCAGTACTTC,CASKGQAAYEQYF
TRBV30,TRBJ1-3,.,11,.,TGTGCCTGGAGTGTTCCGGGCACCATATATTTT,CAWSVPGTIYF
TRBV30,TRBJ2-1,.,14,.,TGTGCCTGGACCCCTGGGGTATCATACAATGAGCAGTTCTTC,CAWTPGVSYNEQFF
TRBV7-4,TRBJ1-6,.,15,.,TGTGCCAGCAGTCACGGACAGCTGGGGTATTCACCCCTCCACTTT,CASSHGQLGYSPLHF
TRBV6-5,TRBJ2-5,.,11,.,TGTGCCAGCAGACAACAAGAGACCCAGTACTTC,CASRQQETQYF
TRBV7-2,TRBJ1-1,few,12,.,TGTGCCAGCAGACCCGGTCCCACTGAAGCTTTCTTT,CASRPGPTEAFF
TRBV29-1,TRBJ1-1,.,12,.,TGCAGCGTTGATTGGGTTAACACTGAAGCTTTCTTT,CSVDWVNTEAFF
TRBV10-3,TRBJ1-1,.,14,.,TGTGCCATCAGTGACCTAGGGGGGAACACTGAAGCTTTCTTT,CAISDLGGNTEAFF
TRBV19,TRBJ1-2,.,15,TRBD1,TGTGCCAGTAGTTCCGGGACAGTCCGGGACTATGGCTACACCTTC,CASSSGTVRDYGYTF
TRBV9,TRBJ2-1,.,17,.,TGTGCCAGCAGCGTAGAAGAGGCGGGGGCCTCCTACAATGAGCAGTTCTTC,CASSVEEAGASYNEQFF
TRBV19,TRBJ1-1,few,12,.,TGTGCCAGTAGTGGCAATGACGGTAGGGCTTTCTTT,CASSGNDGRAFF
TRBV27,TRBJ2-5,.,13,.,TGTGCCAGCAGTTTAGAAGGGTCAGAGACCCAGTACTTC,CASSLEGSETQYF
TRBV29-1,TRBJ2-2,.,13,.,TGCAGCGGGAGACTCAGCTACACCGGGGAGCTGTTTTTT,CSGRLSYTGELFF
TRBV25-1,TRBJ2-5,.,13,.,TGTGCCAGCAGTGAGGGGAACAAAGAGACCCAGTACTTC,CASSEGNKETQYF
TRBV30,TRBJ1-4,.,14,.,TGTGCCTGGAGTGTAGGCGCGGACGGAGAAAAACTGTTTTTT,CAWSVGADGEKLFF
TRBV9,TRBJ1-6,few,18,TRBD1,TGTGCCAGCAGTGGAAGAGGTTCCGGAGACAGGGGTAATTCACCCCTCCACTTT,CASSGRGSGDRGNSPLHF
TRBV23-1,TRBJ2-7,.,12,.,TGCGCCAGCAGGGGAGGGGGAAACGAGCAGTACTTC,CASRGGGNEQYF
TRBV19,TRBJ1-2,.,13,.,TGTGCCAGTAACACAGGGTCATTTTATGGCTACACCTTC,CASNTGSFYGYTF
TRBV30,TRBJ2-3,once,12,.,TGTGCCTGGAGTGTAATCGGGATCACGCAGTATTTT,CAWSVIGITQYF